The sequence of this T cell receptor (beta chain) was determined in a study of neurological immune-mediated disorders. V was cut by 4 bases and J by 8 bases, with 14 bases left in between. The CDR3 totals 13 residues. Germline CDR1 and CDR2: SGHDN and FVKESK. This clonotype was found a few times. Its antigen remains unidentified. MiXCR, applied by TCRdb to the 5' RACE reads, yields one record per CDR3 protein. The repertoire holds around 49,000 distinct CDR3 sequences, about 12% seen once, with 9% in the top ten. Noted time point: longitudinal time-point 3. Whole-study results and caveats: Because no CDR3 amino acid sequences were shared across subjects by expanded clones, private repertoires were suggested in all groups.

The rearrangement links TRBV14 to TRBJ1-2; D is uncertain. Sequenced material: PBMCs. This clonotype was sampled from a male donor with HTLV-1-associated myelopathy (HAM/TSP). The DNA of the CDR3 is TGTGCCAGCAGCCGAACAGAGACGGGCGGCTACACCTTC. Protein: CASSRTETGGYTF. Filled out from reference TRBV14 and TRBJ1-2, the complete variable domain reads EAGVTQFPSHSVIEKGQTVTLRCDPISGHDNLYWYRRVMGKEIKFLLHFVKESKQDESGMPNNRFLAERTGGTYSTLKVQPAELEDSGVYFCASSRTETGGYTFGSGTRLTVV.